This entry lists 20 T cell receptor beta chains sequenced from one sample in a study of blood T cell repertoires in COVID-19. Sequencing used immunoSEQ multiplex PCR; TCRdb keeps in-frame clones, though not all of them. The data hold roughly 360,000 clones, with roughly 90% observed a single time. Sequencing input: PBMCs or T cells enriched from blood (not recorded which). All receptors come from a woman aged 30 to 39 with acute COVID-19.

In this sample, this clone turned up once. This chain links TRBV7-9 with TRBJ1-1, with no clear D. Germline assignment: CDR1 SEHNR and CDR2 FQNEAQ (reference sequence). V was trimmed by 5 bases and J by 3 bases, leaving 7 bases between them. This CDR3 comprises 12 residues. The CDR3 DNA reads as TGTGCCAGCAGCACACGGGACACTGAAGCTTTCTTT. Protein: CASSTRDTEAFF.

This chain uses TRBV5-1 with TRBJ1-2; perhaps TRBD1 as D (5 bases). The CDR3 sequence is 14 residues long. Between the trimmed V and J ends, which lost 2 bases and 4 bases, there was a span of 12 bases. The germline V gene encodes CDR1 SGHRS and CDR2 YFSETQ. The CDR3 DNA is TGCGCCAGCAGCTTAGGACAAGCCTTCTATGGCTACACCTTC. Translated, it gives CASSLGQAFYGYTF.

Of note for this clone: At the DNA level, this CDR3 is encoded by other sequences in the same sample as well. The chain combines TRBV6-5 with TRBJ2-7; perhaps TRBD2 as D (6 bases). The CDR3 length is 13 residues. Germline CDR1 is MNHEY and CDR2 is SVGAGI. V was pared by 3 bases and J by 3 bases, with 9 bases between. The CDR3 coding sequence is TGTGCCAGCAGTTATGGGGGGAGCTACGAGCAGTACTTC. Its protein product is CASSYGGSYEQYF.

The chain is built from TRBV9 and TRBJ2-2, with 11 bases lining up with TRBD2. This CDR3 comprises 16 residues. Germline trimming cut 0 bases from V and 5 bases from J; bases unmatched to any gene: 3. Germline values: CDR1 SGDLS, CDR2 YYNGEE. DNA for the CDR3: TGTGCCAGCAGCGTAGGACTAGCGGGGCCGACCGGGGAGCTGTTTTTT. This codes for CASSVGLAGPTGELFF.

In this sample, this clone turned up a few times. The genes are TRBV2 and TRBJ1-1, with unresolved D. This CDR3 spans 10 amino acids. Trimming removed 8 bases from V and 7 bases from J, with 8 bases in between. Germline-derived CDR1 and CDR2 are SNHLY and FYNNEI. The CDR3, as DNA: TGTGCCAGCCGGCGGATTGAAGCTTTCTTT. It specifies CASRRIEAFF.

This clone occurred a few times. This sequence joins TRBV9 and TRBJ2-3, with 9 bases matching TRBD2. V was clipped by 4 bases and J by 2 bases; unmatched bases: 8. Germline V lookup: CDR1 SGDLS, CDR2 YYNGEE. The CDR3 is made up of 16 amino acids. CDR3 in amino acids: CASSPQSGGPTDTQYF. In DNA form, the CDR3 reads TGTGCCAGCAGCCCCCAGAGCGGGGGGCCCACAGATACGCAGTATTTT.

This clone was seen a single time. The V and J genes are TRBV3-1 (or the pseudogene TRBV3-2) and TRBJ2-7; the D is unclear. V shed 6 bases and J shed 6 bases, with 15 bases lying between them. CDR1 is LGHDT, CDR2 YNNKEL, per germline (reference sequence). The CDR3 runs to 13 residues. CDR3 region: CASSQTVLGEQYF. CDR3 sequence (DNA): TGTGCCAGCAGTCAAACCGTCCTAGGCGAGCAGTACTTC.

V and J are TRBV2 and TRBJ2-7; 9 bases are shared with TRBD2. The CDR3 runs to 12 residues. The germline V gene encodes CDR1 SNHLY and CDR2 FYNNEI. The V and J ends lost 9 bases and 9 bases, in that order; junction bases with no gene match: 9. CDR3 sequence reads: CASRPGLAGQYF. DNA of the CDR3: TGTGCCAGTAGACCGGGACTAGCCGGGCAGTACTTC.

This clone was observed a handful of times. J is TRBJ2-5 and V is TRBV5-1; 12 bases are shared with TRBD2. There are 16 residues in the CDR3. Unmatched junction bases numbered 4, after V lost 0 bases and J lost 4 bases. Germline loops: CDR1 SGHRS, CDR2 YFSETQ. The CDR3 DNA follows: TGCGCCAGCAGCTTGGGACTAGCGGGGGCTGGAGAGACCCAGTACTTC. Amino acids: CASSLGLAGAGETQYF.

The chain uses TRBV20-1 and TRBJ2-3; 8 bases map to TRBD2. The CDR3 contains 16 residues. Per germline, CDR1 DFQATT and CDR2 SNEGSKA (reference sequence). The V gene end was trimmed by 5 bases and the J gene end by 0 bases; junction bases not matched to a gene: 10. The chain's CDR3 is CSAGGGRGASTDTQYF. CDR3 coding DNA: TGCAGTGCTGGTGGCGGGCGGGGGGCCAGCACAGATACGCAGTATTTT.

The chain has TRBV28 and TRBJ2-5; 10 bases fit TRBD1. The CDR3 is made up of 15 amino acids. Per the germline V gene, CDR1 is MDHEN and CDR2 is SYDVKM. V trimming: 4 bases; J trimming: 3 bases; junction bases outside the gene matches: 5. The CDR3 nucleotides read TGTGCCAGCAGTTCCCTGGGACAGGGGAAAGAGACCCAGTACTTC. Translated, it gives CASSSLGQGKETQYF.

This clone was found once. The chain joins TRBV19 to TRBJ2-1; 9 nucleotides match TRBD2. The CDR3 is 14 residues long. V dropped 11 bases and J dropped 8; count of bases not matched to a gene: 13. Germline CDR1 is LNHDA and CDR2 is SQIVND (reference sequence). The CDR3 DNA reads TGTGCCTTTACCGGGACTAGCAATATCCATGAGCAGTTCTTC. It specifies CAFTGTSNIHEQFF.

The V gene is TRBV24-1, the J gene TRBJ1-2; 9 nucleotides line up with TRBD1. CDR1 KGHDR and CDR2 SFDVKD come from the germline V gene. Trimming cost V 3 bases and J 6 bases; bases outside gene matches: 4. This CDR3 comprises 14 residues. The CDR3, as DNA: TGTGCCACCAGTGATCACGGGACAGGGAATGGCTACACCTTC. Translating it yields CATSDHGTGNGYTF.

The rearrangement links TRBV28 to TRBJ2-1; 13 bases fit TRBD2. The germline gives CDR1 MDHEN, CDR2 SYDVKM. With 5 bases clipped from V and 2 bases from J, the junction kept 9 bases outside the gene matches. This CDR3 spans 18 amino acids. DNA for the CDR3: TGTGCCAGCAGTACCCGAATGACTAGCGGGGGGACCTACAATGAGCAGTTCTTC. Its translation: CASSTRMTSGGTYNEQFF.

The rearrangement uses TRBV21-1 and TRBJ2-2; the DNA was not compared with TRBD1, the D call given in the table. TRBV21-1 is reported as a pseudogene. The CDR3 is 14 residues long. Here the CDR3 reads CASSRYRGAGELFF. For the CDR3, the DNA is TGTGCCAGCAGTAGGTACAGGGGCGCCGGGGAGCTGTTTTTT.

J is TRBJ2-7 and V is TRBV4-2, with TRBD2 matching 9 bases. After removal of 0 bases from V and 1 base from J, the junction contained 1 base not matched to a gene. Germline V gives CDR1 LGHNA, CDR2 YNFKEQ. This CDR3 comprises 15 residues. The CDR3 reads CASSQDAGGSYEQYF. CDR3 DNA: TGTGCCAGCAGCCAAGATGCGGGGGGGTCCTACGAGCAGTACTTC.

The rearrangement uses TRBV12-3 or TRBV12-4 and TRBJ1-2; tentative D call: TRBD1 (5 bases). The CDR3 consists of 12 residues. The germline V and J ends were trimmed by 3 bases and 8 bases, with 10 bases remaining between them. The CDR3 DNA reads TGTGCCAGCAGTTTCCTGGGGGGAGGCTACACCTTC. This encodes CASSFLGGGYTF.

J is TRBJ1-1 and V is TRBV18; D is unclear. In germline, CDR1 is KGHSH, CDR2 LQKENI. The V gene lost 1 base and the J gene lost 5 bases, with 11 bases spanning the gap. This CDR3 contains 14 residues. The CDR3 sequence is CASSPLSGETEAFF. CDR3 DNA: TGTGCCAGCTCACCACTATCCGGAGAGACTGAAGCTTTCTTT.

The J gene is TRBJ2-3, the V gene TRBV20-1; 10 positions match TRBD1. The germline gives CDR1 DFQATT, CDR2 SNEGSKA (reference sequence). The length of the CDR3 is 18 residues. V was clipped by 3 bases and J by 1 base; unmatched bases: 13. This chain's CDR3 is CSASIIGGQGRGTDTQYF. The CDR3 DNA follows: TGCAGTGCTAGTATAATCGGGGGACAGGGGCGGGGCACAGATACGCAGTATTTT.

The genes are TRBV21-1 and TRBJ2-7; the DNA was not compared with TRBD1, the D call given in the table. TRBV21-1 is listed as a pseudogene. This CDR3 spans 15 amino acids. This CDR3 is CASSEQGPGSYEQYF. CDR3 sequence (DNA): TGTGCCAGCAGCGAACAGGGGCCGGGCTCCTACGAGCAGTACTTC.